This T cell receptor (beta chain) emerged from a study of CXCR3-negative and CXCR3-positive naive CD8 T cells. Per CD8+ T cell subset, triplicate sorts of approximately 270,000 cells each were done. Identification of naive CD8+ T cells rested on CD45RO-CCR7+CD27+CD95- status. Overall study findings and caveats: Whereas both naive subsets had comparably high diversity, memory CD8+ cells had much lower diversity. The study found that naive CXCR3-negative and CXCR3-positive cells shared TRBV-TRBJ usage, while memory cells differed. Compared with CXCR3-negative naive cells, CXCR3-positive naive cells showed more hydrophobic TRB CDR3s.

In preparing the TRB cDNA libraries, 5' RACE with UMI labels was used. TCRdb re-called the 5' RACE reads and shows each CDR3 protein once, DNA omitted. This sample contains 6,200 or so distinct CDR3 sequences. CDR3 length equals 21 residues. Concerning this clonotype: Its antigen is not known.

The sequenced material came from naive CXCR3+ CD8+ T cells from blood. Specified subset: CD45RO-CCR7+CD27+CD95- naive CD8+ T cells expressing CXCR3 (TNR3+). J is TRBJ1-6 and V is TRBV21-1; the D call from TCRdb, TRBD1, cannot be confirmed without DNA. TRBV21-1 is a pseudogene segment. The TCR was taken from a human donor in good health. Some clones in this sample may be carry-over from other donors' samples. This CDR3 reads CASSKEGGGPGALYPNSPLHF.